The source of this T cell receptor beta chain is a study of early stage breast cancer tumors. V was clipped by 10 bases and J by 0 bases, with 10 bases between them. Germline assignment: CDR1 MNHNY and CDR2 SVGAGI (reference sequence). The CDR3 is 12 residues long. TCRdb keeps only in-frame clones here, not all; method: immunoSEQ multiplex PCR. The table records about 51,000 clones, around 78% of them present only once. This sequence was found in a person between 35 and 49 years old with breast cancer. Sequenced input: blood. The chain combines TRBV6-6 with TRBJ2-7, with a possible D match to TRBD1 (5 bases). The CDR3 region has the DNA TGTGCCACCACAGGACCCTCCTACGAGCAGTACTTC. It encodes CATTGPSYEQYF.